One and the same sample provided the 22 T cell receptor beta chains below, sequenced in a study of Ad26.COV2.S vaccination and SARS-CoV-2 variants. The treatment: about 20 received Ad26.COV2.S at low or high dose, single or two shots; 5 received placebo; per-sample allocation not given. The samples date from day 63 after the first vaccine or placebo injection. Method: immunoSEQ multiplex PCR; TCRdb's copy keeps in-frame clones and lacks some. The sample yields about 350,000 clones, approximately 84% seen once. The material was peripheral blood, obtained in a trial of Ad26.COV2.S vaccine versus placebo. The receptors stem from a person aged 18-60 years who received the Ad26.COV2.S COVID-19 vaccine or a placebo.

The chain is built from TRBV5-1 and TRBJ1-2; D is undetermined. The CDR3 is 14 residues long. Germline CDR1 and CDR2: SGHRS and YFSETQ. V shed 6 bases and J shed 4 bases, with 16 bases lying between them. The CDR3 sequence: CASTDPGPRYGYTF. The CDR3 DNA reads TGCGCCAGCACCGACCCAGGACCGCGCTATGGCTACACCTTC.

The table lists this clone with a few counts. This chain uses TRBV7-2 with TRBJ1-6, with 8 bases identical to TRBD1. Germline CDR1 is SGHTA and CDR2 is FQGNSA. CDR3 size: 14 residues. Trimming cost V 2 bases and J 8 bases; bases outside gene matches: 2. CDR3: CASSLRRGHSPLHF. CDR3 DNA sequence: TGTGCCAGCAGCTTACGCAGGGGGCATTCACCCCTCCACTTT.

The V call is TRBV9, the J call TRBJ1-1; D perhaps matches TRBD1 (5 bases). Trimming cost V 0 bases and J 5 bases, with 14 bases left between them. CDR1 and CDR2 from the germline V gene are SGDLS and YYNGEE. This CDR3 has 15 amino acids. CDR3 bases: TGTGCCAGCAGCGTAGGAGCGGGGCGGGGTACTGAAGCTTTCTTT. Amino acid sequence: CASSVGAGRGTEAFF.

CDR3 sequence: CASSPRLTSTDTQYF. For the CDR3, the DNA is TGTGCCAGCAGTCCACGATTGACTAGCACAGATACGCAGTATTTT. This rearrangement joins TRBV6-5 to TRBJ2-3; no reliable D call. CDR3 length: 15 residues. With 5 bases removed from V and 0 bases from J, the gap between germline ends came to 12 bases. Germline assignment: CDR1 MNHEY and CDR2 SVGAGI.

The chain links TRBV7-9 to TRBJ2-3; D uncertain. Trimming removed 5 bases at V and 1 base at J, with 16 bases between. The CDR3 length is 16 residues. Germline V gives CDR1 SEHNR, CDR2 FQNEAQ (reference sequence). In DNA form, the CDR3 reads TGTGCCAGCAGCCCCCCTGGCAATCGAGGCACAGATACGCAGTATTTT. It codes for CASSPPGNRGTDTQYF. Supplemented by reference TRBV7-9 and TRBJ2-3, the full variable domain reads DTGVSQNPRHKITKRGQNVTFRCDPISEHNRLYWYRQTLGQGPEFLTYFQNEAQLEKSRLLSDRFSAERPKGSFSTLEIQRTEQGDSAMYLCASSPPGNRGTDTQYFGPGTRLTVL.

Written as DNA, the CDR3 is TGTGCCAGCAGCCAAGAGCGGACTCAGTACTTC. Its translation is CASSQERTQYF. The gene calls are TRBV14 and TRBJ2-5; possibly TRBD2 for D (5 bases). V shed 0 bases and J shed 11 bases, with 7 bases lying between them. The germline CDR1 and CDR2 sequences are SGHDN and FVKESK. CDR3 size: 11 residues.

This clone was detected only a few times. The V call is TRBV20-1, the J call TRBJ1-2, with unresolved D. In germline, CDR1 is DFQATT, CDR2 SNEGSKA (reference sequence). Trimming took off 4 bases at V and 0 bases at J, with 3 bases between the two ends. CDR3 length equals 11 residues. CDR3 residues: CSANPNYGYTF. The CDR3 nucleotides are TGCAGTGCTAATCCTAACTATGGCTACACCTTC.

This clone was observed a few times. V is TRBV7-9 and J is TRBJ1-5, with 7 bases matching TRBD1. The CDR3 has 15 amino acids. The germline V gene has CDR1 SEHNR and CDR2 FQNEAQ (reference sequence). Trimming removed 4 bases from V and 6 bases from J; junction bases left unmatched: 9. The CDR3 is CASSSKGQLGQPQHF. The DNA of the CDR3 is TGTGCCAGCAGCTCCAAGGGACAGCTGGGTCAGCCCCAGCATTTT.

The rearrangement uses TRBV5-5 and TRBJ2-7; no definite D call. CDR1 is SGHKS, CDR2 YYEKEE, per germline (reference sequence). The CDR3 runs to 15 residues. The V end was cut by 2 bases, the J end by 2 bases, with 14 bases between. Written as DNA, the CDR3 is TGTGCCAGCAGCTTATGGATAGGGCACCCCTACGAGCAGTACTTC. Amino acids: CASSLWIGHPYEQYF. Using reference TRBV5-5 and TRBJ2-7 for the parts outside the CDR3, the full variable domain is DAGVTQSPTHLIKTRGQQVTLRCSPISGHKSVSWYQQVLGQGPQFIFQYYEKEERGRGNFPDRFSARQFPNYSSELNVNALLLGDSALYLCASSLWIGHPYEQYFGPGTRLTVT.

The V and J genes are TRBV4-3 and TRBJ1-2, with D tentatively TRBD1 (6 bases). The V gene lost 0 bases and the J gene lost 2 bases, with 13 bases spanning the gap. CDR3 length equals 16 residues. Germline values: CDR1 LGHNA, CDR2 YSLEER. For the CDR3, the DNA is TGCGCCAGCAGCCAAGATGGTGGGGGCATGAACTATGGCTACACCTTC. Translation gives CASSQDGGGMNYGYTF.

CDR3 protein: CASSLGGPTEAFF. The DNA of the CDR3 is TGTGCCAGCAGTTTAGGGGGACCCACTGAAGCTTTCTTT. This chain joins TRBV12-3 or TRBV12-4 and TRBJ1-1; TRBD1 might be the D (5 bases). With 1 base removed from V and 4 bases from J, the gap between germline ends came to 7 bases. This CDR3 contains 13 residues.

The chain couples TRBV15 to TRBJ1-5; D is unclear. Trimming took off 0 bases at V and 3 bases at J, with 9 bases between the two ends. Germline assignment: CDR1 LNHNV and CDR2 YYDKDF (reference sequence). The length of the CDR3 is 15 residues. CDR3 sequence (DNA): TGTGCCACCAGCAGAGATGGGCAGTACAATCAGCCCCAGCATTTT. Translating gives CATSRDGQYNQPQHF.

The chain uses TRBV2 and TRBJ1-2; D is unclear. Germline values: CDR1 SNHLY, CDR2 FYNNEI. The V end lost 3 bases, the J end lost 8 bases, and 16 bases lay between the germline ends. This CDR3 has 14 amino acids. DNA of the CDR3: TGTGCCAGCAGTGACCTGTCCAGGTTCAGCGGCTACACCTTC. Translating gives CASSDLSRFSGYTF.

V is TRBV9 and J is TRBJ2-1; 8 nucleotides match TRBD2. CDR1 and CDR2 (germline): SGDLS, YYNGEE. Trimming took 5 bases from V and 7 from J; bases not matched to a gene: 2. This CDR3 is built from 12 residues. The DNA of the CDR3 is TGTGCCAGCAGGCGGGGGGATAATGAGCAGTTCTTC. The encoded protein is CASRRGDNEQFF.

The V and J genes are TRBV10-2 and TRBJ1-2; D gene unclear. Between the trimmed V and J ends, which lost 0 bases and 2 bases, there was a span of 7 bases. The CDR3 spans 14 residues. Germline CDR1 and CDR2: WSHSY and SAAADI. The CDR3 DNA is TGCGCCAGCAGTGAGTCACAAAGGAACTATGGCTACACCTTC. Its protein is CASSESQRNYGYTF.

The chain uses TRBV19 and TRBJ2-7; TRBD2 aligns across 7 bases. With V trimmed by 8 bases and J by 4 bases, 11 bases remained unmatched. Looked up from germline, CDR1 is LNHDA and CDR2 is SQIVND (reference sequence). The CDR3 runs to 14 residues. CDR3 DNA: TGTGCCAGTTCCAGGGCGTCGGGGGGTTACGAGCAGTACTTC. Protein product: CASSRASGGYEQYF.

The chain uses TRBV2 and TRBJ2-3; 10 positions match TRBD1. The V and J ends lost 6 bases and 4 bases, in that order; junction bases with no gene match: 4. This CDR3 has 14 residues. CDR1 is SNHLY, CDR2 FYNNEI, per germline. CDR3 coding DNA: TGTGCCAGCAGCGCCGGGACAGGGGCAGATACGCAGTATTTT. Amino acids: CASSAGTGADTQYF.

The chain has TRBV6-1 and TRBJ1-6, with D unclear. Germline CDR1 is MNHNS and CDR2 is SASEGT. The CDR3 runs to 14 residues. Trimming left V 3 bases short and J 7 bases short, with 10 bases between. The CDR3 DNA reads TGTGCCAGCAGTGATCGACGGGAGAATTCACCCCTCCACTTT. Its protein product is CASSDRRENSPLHF.

The chain employs TRBV4-1 and TRBJ2-1; 8 nucleotides agree with TRBD2. The V and J ends lost 4 bases and 7 bases, in that order; junction bases with no gene match: 12. The CDR3 runs to 16 residues. Germline values: CDR1 MGHRA, CDR2 YSYEKL. The CDR3 sequence is CASSPRRVAGTNEQFF. As DNA, the CDR3 is TGCGCCAGCAGCCCCCGTCGGGTAGCGGGGACGAATGAGCAGTTCTTC.

This CDR3 is CSVGDRRLAGGPLYYEQYF. The DNA for the CDR3 is TGCAGCGTGGGGGACAGAAGACTAGCGGGAGGGCCACTGTACTACGAGCAGTACTTC. V and J are TRBV29-1 and TRBJ2-7, with 14 bases fitting TRBD2. This CDR3 is built from 19 residues. Per the germline V gene, CDR1 is SQVTM and CDR2 is ANQGSEA. After removal of 6 bases from V and 3 bases from J, the junction contained 19 bases not matched to a gene.

The rearrangement uses TRBV6-7 and TRBJ1-1; TRBD1 is a possible D gene (5 bases). TRBV6-7 is an open reading frame, and its role is uncertain. The CDR3 runs 16 residues. V gave up 4 bases and J gave up 3 bases, with 18 bases separating them. The CDR3 is CASSFVLGGEDTEAFF. As DNA, the CDR3 is TGTGCCAGCAGTTTTGTCCTGGGGGGGGAGGACACTGAAGCTTTCTTT.

This chain joins TRBV5-1 and TRBJ2-1; D call uncertain. Germline lookup yields CDR1 SGHRS and CDR2 YFSETQ. Between the trimmed V and J ends, which lost 1 base and 7 bases, there was a span of 15 bases. This CDR3 has 15 residues. CDR3 sequence: CASSLQSPTKNEQFF. CDR3 DNA sequence: TGCGCCAGCAGCTTGCAATCACCAACAAAAAATGAGCAGTTCTTC.